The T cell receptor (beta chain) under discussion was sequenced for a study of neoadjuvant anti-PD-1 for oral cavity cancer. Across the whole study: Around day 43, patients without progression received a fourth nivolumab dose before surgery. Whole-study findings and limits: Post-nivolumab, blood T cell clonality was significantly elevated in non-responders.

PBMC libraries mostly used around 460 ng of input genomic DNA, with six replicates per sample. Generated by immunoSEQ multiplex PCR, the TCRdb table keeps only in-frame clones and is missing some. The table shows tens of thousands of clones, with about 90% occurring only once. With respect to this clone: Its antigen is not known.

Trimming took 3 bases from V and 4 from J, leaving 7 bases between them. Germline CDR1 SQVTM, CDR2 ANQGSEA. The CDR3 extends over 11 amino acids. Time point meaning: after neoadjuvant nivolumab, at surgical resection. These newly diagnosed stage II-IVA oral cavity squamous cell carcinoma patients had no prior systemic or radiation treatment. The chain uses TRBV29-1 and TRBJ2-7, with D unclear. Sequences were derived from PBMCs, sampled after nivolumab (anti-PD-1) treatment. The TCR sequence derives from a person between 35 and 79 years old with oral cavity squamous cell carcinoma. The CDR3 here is CSVEKHYEQYF. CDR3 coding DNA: TGCAGCGTTGAGAAGCATTACGAGCAGTACTTC.